Included here is one TCR beta chain sequence, with context. Measured with immunoSEQ multiplex PCR; TCRdb has only the in-frame clones, and not every one. The sample lists 150,000 to 200,000 clones, around 94% seen once, with approximately 0.58% in the top ten. This sample was included in a study of T cell responses to AZD1222 COVID-19 vaccine. The CDR3 extends over 13 amino acids. V was trimmed by 2 bases and J by 1 base, leaving 5 bases between them. Germline loops: CDR1 LNHDA, CDR2 SQIVND (reference sequence). The source material was peripheral blood, sampled on day 0 of AZD1222 vaccination. The chain carries TRBV19 and TRBJ1-1; D remains unclear. This clonotype originated in an adult in good health. The CDR3 sequence: CASSISPNTEAFF. The CDR3 region has the DNA TGTGCCAGTAGTATATCGCCGAACACTGAAGCTTTCTTT.